These T cell receptor beta chains were read from a single sample in a study of cytomegalovirus exposure and HLA in healthy donors. Some clones are missing from TCRdb's copy, which holds only in-frame ones; the method was immunoSEQ multiplex PCR. Of roughly 140,000 clones in the sample, about 75% were seen once. The sequenced sample was PBMCs. The receptor source for this set is a man aged 18 to 30 in good health and CMV-seronegative. The CDR3 runs from the conserved cysteine through the conserved F or W. The D gene is left open where the match is weak. Some rows have no size entry. The others give once, few or many, or a class for an expanded clone.

J	D	size	length	V	DNA	CDR3
TRBJ2-7	TRBD2	.	14	TRBV6-5	TGTGCCAGCAGTGCCGGGACTAGCGGATACGAGCAGTACTTC	CASSAGTSGYEQYF
TRBJ2-7	TRBD2	.	15	TRBV7-9	TGTGCCAGCAGCTTGCGGGAGGGCAGCTCCTACGAGCAGTACTTC	CASSLREGSSYEQYF
TRBJ2-2	.	few	16	TRBV11-2	TGTGCCAGCAGCTTTCGACTAGTTTCTGCGCTTGGGGAGCTGTTTTTT	CASSFRLVSALGELFF
TRBJ1-1	.	few	13	TRBV7-2	TGTGCCAGCAGCTTAGTACAGAATGCCGAAGCTTTCTTT	CASSLVQNAEAFF
TRBJ2-1	TRBD2	.	18	TRBV2	TGTGCCAGCACCAACCGTCTAGCGGGAGGAAGATCCTACAATGAGCAGTTCTTC	CASTNRLAGGRSYNEQFF
TRBJ1-2	.	.	12	TRBV19	TGTGCCAGTACCTCCCCCGGGGGAACCTACACCTTC	CASTSPGGTYTF
TRBJ2-7	TRBD1	.	15	TRBV11-2	TGTGCCAGCAGCTCGGGACAGTTTAGCTCCTACGAGCAGTACTTC	CASSSGQFSSYEQYF
TRBJ2-7	TRBD2	.	15	TRBV7-9	TGTGCCAGCAGCTCCTCACTAGCGGGAGAGGACGAGCAGTACTTC	CASSSSLAGEDEQYF
TRBJ2-7	.	once	15	TRBV5-4	TGTGCCAGCAGCTTGGGCGGGCCGGAGCCCTACGAGCAGTACTTC	CASSLGGPEPYEQYF
TRBJ2-7	TRBD2	.	15	TRBV5-1	TGCGCCAGCAGCTGGGGACTAGCGGGAGCAGGTGAGCAGTACTTC	CASSWGLAGAGEQYF
TRBJ2-7	TRBD2	.	14	TRBV11-3	TGTGCCAGCAGCTCAGTGGCTAGCGGTTACGAGCAGTACTTC	CASSSVASGYEQYF
TRBJ1-4	TRBD1	.	15	TRBV7-9	TGTGCCAGCAGCTTAGGACAGGGAGTACACGAAAAACTGTTTTTT	CASSLGQGVHEKLFF
TRBJ2-7	.	few	14	TRBV6-1	TGTGCCAGCACCCCGGGAGTTCACGGGAACGAGCAGTACTTC	CASTPGVHGNEQYF
TRBJ2-5	.	.	15	TRBV5-4	TGTGCCAGCAGCTTACCGCAGGGGATCCAAGAGACCCAGTACTTC	CASSLPQGIQETQYF
TRBJ2-3	TRBD1	.	14	TRBV19	TGTGCCAGTCGGGACAGCTCTAGCACAGATACGCAGTATTTT	CASRDSSSTDTQYF
TRBJ2-1	.	few	17	TRBV19	TGTGCCAGTAAGTTAGAGGCCCGACTCAGCTCCTACAATGAGCAGTTCTTC	CASKLEARLSSYNEQFF
TRBJ2-3	TRBD2	.	14	TRBV5-1	TGCGCCAGCACGCTAGCGGGAGAAGGGGATACGCAGTATTTT	CASTLAGEGDTQYF
TRBJ1-5	.	few	17	TRBV12-2	TGTGCAAGTCGCTTAGGTCAGGGAGGGGTAGGTGGTCAGCCCCAGCATTTT	CASRLGQGGVGGQPQHF
TRBJ2-7	TRBD1	.	14	TRBV9	TGTGCCAGCAATCCACTCGGACAGGGCCACGAGCAGTACTTC	CASNPLGQGHEQYF
TRBJ2-1	TRBD2	.	13	TRBV27	TGTGCCAGCAGTTTCAGTTCTAGCGGGGTTCCGTTCTTC	CASSFSSSGVPFF
TRBJ2-2	.	.	14	TRBV27	TGTGCCAGCAGTTTCGAGGGTTACACCGGGGAGCTGTTTTTT	CASSFEGYTGELFF
TRBJ2-2	.	.	15	TRBV2	TGTGCCAGCAGTGACGACGGGGGTGGGGCCGGGGAGCTGTTTTTT	CASSDDGGGAGELFF
TRBJ2-7	.	.	12	TRBV27	TGTGCCAGCAGTCCCCCGGGTGAGGAGCAGTACTTC	CASSPPGEEQYF
TRBJ2-7	.	.	14	TRBV5-8	TGTGCCAGCAGCTCCGGACTTTTGGCAAATCGGCAGTACTTC	CASSSGLLANRQYF
TRBJ2-1	TRBD2	.	12	TRBV7-2	TGTGCCAGCCGCTCGGATTACGGGGGGAAGTTCTTC	CASRSDYGGKFF
TRBJ1-2	.	.	13	TRBV6-5	TGTGCCAGCAGTTGGTACAGGTCCTATGGCTACACCTTC	CASSWYRSYGYTF
TRBJ1-5	TRBD1	once	15	TRBV18	TGTGCCAGCTCACCTCAGGACAGGGGAGGTGAGCCCCAGCATTTT	CASSPQDRGGEPQHF
TRBJ2-1	TRBD2	.	14	TRBV19	TGTGCCAGTAATGACCTAGCGGGAGTGTATGAGCAGTTCTTC	CASNDLAGVYEQFF
TRBJ2-2	.	.	17	TRBV10-3	TGTGCCATCAGTGAGTCCTTCAGGGGCCTACTTACCGGGGAGCTGTTTTTT	CAISESFRGLLTGELFF
TRBJ1-2	.	.	12	TRBV28	TGTGCCAGCAGGGAGGGCCTCTATGGCTACACCTTC	CASREGLYGYTF
TRBJ2-7	TRBD1	few	14	TRBV19	TGTGCCAGTAGCCACCGACAGGGTTCCCACGAGCAGTACTTC	CASSHRQGSHEQYF